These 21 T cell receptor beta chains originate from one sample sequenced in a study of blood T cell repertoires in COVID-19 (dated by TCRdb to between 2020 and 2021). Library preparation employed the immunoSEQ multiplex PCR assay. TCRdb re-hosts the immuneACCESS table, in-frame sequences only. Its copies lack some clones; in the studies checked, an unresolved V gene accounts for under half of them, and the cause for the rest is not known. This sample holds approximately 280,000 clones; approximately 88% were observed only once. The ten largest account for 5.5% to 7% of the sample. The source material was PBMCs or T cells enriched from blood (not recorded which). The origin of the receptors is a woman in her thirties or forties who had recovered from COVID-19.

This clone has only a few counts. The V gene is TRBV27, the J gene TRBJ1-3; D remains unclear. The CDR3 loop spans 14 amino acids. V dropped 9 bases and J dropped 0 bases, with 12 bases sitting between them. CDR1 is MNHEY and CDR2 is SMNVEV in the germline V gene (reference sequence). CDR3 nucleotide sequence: TGTGCCAGACTAACACCAAACTCTGGAAACACCATATATTTT. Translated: CARLTPNSGNTIYF.

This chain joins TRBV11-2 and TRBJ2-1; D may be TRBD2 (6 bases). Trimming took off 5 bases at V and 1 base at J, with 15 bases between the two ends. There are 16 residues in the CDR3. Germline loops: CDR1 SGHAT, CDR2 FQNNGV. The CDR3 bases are TGTGCCAGCAGCCCGGGACTGCTGGTTTCCTACAATGAGCAGTTCTTC. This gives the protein CASSPGLLVSYNEQFF.

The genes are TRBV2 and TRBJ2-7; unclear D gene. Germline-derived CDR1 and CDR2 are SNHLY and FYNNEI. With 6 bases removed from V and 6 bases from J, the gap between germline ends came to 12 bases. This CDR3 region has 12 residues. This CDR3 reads CASSATRAEQYF. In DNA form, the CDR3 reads TGTGCCAGCAGCGCGACAAGAGCCGAGCAGTACTTC.

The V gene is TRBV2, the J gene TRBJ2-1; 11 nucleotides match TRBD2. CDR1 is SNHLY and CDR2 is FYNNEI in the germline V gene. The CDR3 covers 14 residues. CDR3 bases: TGTGCAACCTTTAGCGGGAGGGTTTACAATGAGCAGTTCTTC. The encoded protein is CATFSGRVYNEQFF. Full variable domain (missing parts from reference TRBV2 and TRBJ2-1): EPEVTQTPSHQVTQMGQEVILRCVPISNHLYFYWYRQILGQKVEFLVSFYNNEISEKSEIFDDQFSVERPDGSNFTLKIRSTKLEDSAMYFCATFSGRVYNEQFFGPGTRLTVL.

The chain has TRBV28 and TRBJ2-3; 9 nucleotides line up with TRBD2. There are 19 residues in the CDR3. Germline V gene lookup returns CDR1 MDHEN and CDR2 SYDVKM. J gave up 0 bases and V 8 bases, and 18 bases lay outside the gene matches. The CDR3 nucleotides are TGTGCCAGCCTCCGAGGTCTAGCGGGACTCCAATCTAGCACAGATACGCAGTATTTT. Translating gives CASLRGLAGLQSSTDTQYF.

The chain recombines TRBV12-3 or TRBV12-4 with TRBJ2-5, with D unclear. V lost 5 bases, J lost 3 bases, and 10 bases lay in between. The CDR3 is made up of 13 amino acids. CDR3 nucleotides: TGTGCCAGCAGTACGGCTACAGAAGAGACCCAGTACTTC. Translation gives CASSTATEETQYF.

CDR3 in amino acids: CASSRPGAGVIETQYF. The CDR3 nucleotides are TGTGCCAGCAGCCGACCGGGAGCGGGAGTAATAGAGACCCAGTACTTC. The chain is built from TRBV7-9 and TRBJ2-5; 8 nucleotides match TRBD2. CDR3 size: 16 residues. Germline V CDR1 and CDR2: SEHNR, FQNEAQ (reference sequence). Trimming cost V 5 bases and J 4 bases; bases outside gene matches: 12.

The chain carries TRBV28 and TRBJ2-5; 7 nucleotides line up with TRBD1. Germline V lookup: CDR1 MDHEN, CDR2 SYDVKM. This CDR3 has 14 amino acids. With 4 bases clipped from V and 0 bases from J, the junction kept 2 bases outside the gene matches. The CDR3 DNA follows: TGTGCCAGCAGTTCGACAGGGTACCAAGAGACCCAGTACTTC. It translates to CASSSTGYQETQYF.

In nucleotides, the CDR3 is TGCAGCGCGACGGACAGCACAATTGAAAAACTGTTTTTT. Protein product: CSATDSTIEKLFF. This rearrangement joins TRBV29-1 to TRBJ1-4, with D possibly TRBD1 on 6 matching bases. CDR1 is SQVTM and CDR2 is ANQGSEA in the germline V gene. Trimming took off 7 bases at V and 7 bases at J, with 16 bases between the two ends. This CDR3 comprises 13 residues.

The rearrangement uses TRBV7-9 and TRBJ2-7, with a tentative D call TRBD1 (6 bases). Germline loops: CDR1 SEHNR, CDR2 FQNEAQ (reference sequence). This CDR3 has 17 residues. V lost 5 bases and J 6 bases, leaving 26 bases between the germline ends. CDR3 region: CASSEGTYRVTGSEQYF. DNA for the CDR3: TGTGCCAGCAGCGAAGGAACTTACAGGGTAACAGGAAGCGAGCAGTACTTC.

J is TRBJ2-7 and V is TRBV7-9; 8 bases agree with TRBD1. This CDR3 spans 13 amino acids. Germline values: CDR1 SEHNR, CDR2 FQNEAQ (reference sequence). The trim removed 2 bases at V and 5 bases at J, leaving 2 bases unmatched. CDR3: CASSLWTGHEQYF. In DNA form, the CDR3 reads TGTGCCAGCAGCTTATGGACAGGGCACGAGCAGTACTTC.

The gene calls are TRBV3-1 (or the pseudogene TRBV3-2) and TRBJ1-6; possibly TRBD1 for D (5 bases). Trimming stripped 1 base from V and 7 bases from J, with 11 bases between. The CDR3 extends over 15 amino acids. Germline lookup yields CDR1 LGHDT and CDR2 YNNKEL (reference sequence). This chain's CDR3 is CASSQVLGPNSPLHF. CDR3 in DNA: TGTGCCAGCAGCCAAGTGCTGGGGCCCAATTCACCCCTCCACTTT.

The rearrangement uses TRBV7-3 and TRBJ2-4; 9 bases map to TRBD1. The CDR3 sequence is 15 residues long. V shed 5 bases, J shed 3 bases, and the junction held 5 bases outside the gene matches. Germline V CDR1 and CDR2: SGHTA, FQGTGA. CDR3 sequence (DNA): TGTGCCAGCAGCCTGACAGGGGGAGGCAAAAACATTCAGTACTTC. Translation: CASSLTGGGKNIQYF.

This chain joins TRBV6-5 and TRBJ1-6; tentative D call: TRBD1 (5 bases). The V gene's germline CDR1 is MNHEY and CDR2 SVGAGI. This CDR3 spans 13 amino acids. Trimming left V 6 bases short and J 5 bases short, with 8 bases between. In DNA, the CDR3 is TGTGCCAGCAGGGACACCCATAATTCACCCCTCCACTTT. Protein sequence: CASRDTHNSPLHF.

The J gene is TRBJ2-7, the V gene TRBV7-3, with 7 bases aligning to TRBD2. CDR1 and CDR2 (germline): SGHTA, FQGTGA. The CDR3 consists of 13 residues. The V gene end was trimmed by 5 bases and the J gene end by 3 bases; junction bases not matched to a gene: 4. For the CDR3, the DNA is TGTGCCAGCAGCCCAGGCGGGAGCTACGAGCAGTACTTC. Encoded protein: CASSPGGSYEQYF.

CDR3 DNA sequence: TGTGCCAGCAGCCCTAGTCATGCGGTCGCTAGCGGCGCTTGGGAGACCCAGTACTTC. Residues: CASSPSHAVASGAWETQYF. The V and J genes are TRBV3-1 (or the pseudogene TRBV3-2) and TRBJ2-5; 7 positions match TRBD2. The V and J ends lost 4 bases and 5 bases, in that order; junction bases with no gene match: 22. The CDR3 sequence is 19 residues long. The germline V gene has CDR1 LGHDT and CDR2 YNNKEL (reference sequence).

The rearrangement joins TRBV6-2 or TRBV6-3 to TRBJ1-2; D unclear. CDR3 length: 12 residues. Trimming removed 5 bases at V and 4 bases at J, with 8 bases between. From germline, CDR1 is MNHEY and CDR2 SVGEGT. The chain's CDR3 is CASSPTVYGYTF. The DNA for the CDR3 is TGTGCCAGCAGTCCAACGGTCTATGGCTACACCTTC.

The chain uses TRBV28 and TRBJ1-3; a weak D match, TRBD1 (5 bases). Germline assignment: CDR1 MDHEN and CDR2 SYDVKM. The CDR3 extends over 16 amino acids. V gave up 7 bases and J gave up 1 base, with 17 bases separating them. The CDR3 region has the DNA TGTGCCAGCACCGGGGGGACTCCTGCATCTGGAAACACCATATATTTT. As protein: CASTGGTPASGNTIYF.

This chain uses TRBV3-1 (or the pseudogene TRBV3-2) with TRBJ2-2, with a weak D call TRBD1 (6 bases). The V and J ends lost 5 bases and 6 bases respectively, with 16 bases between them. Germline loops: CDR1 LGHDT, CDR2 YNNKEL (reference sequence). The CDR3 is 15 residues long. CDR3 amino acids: CASSSRGRVAGELFF. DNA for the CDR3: TGTGCCAGCAGCTCCAGGGGCAGGGTAGCCGGGGAGCTGTTTTTT.

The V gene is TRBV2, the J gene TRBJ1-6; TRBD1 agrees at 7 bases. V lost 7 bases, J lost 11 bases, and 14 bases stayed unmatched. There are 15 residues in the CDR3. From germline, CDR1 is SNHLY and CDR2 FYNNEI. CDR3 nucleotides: TGTGCCAGCATTCCACAGGGGACCCGGGCGGCACCCCTCCACTTT. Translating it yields CASIPQGTRAAPLHF.

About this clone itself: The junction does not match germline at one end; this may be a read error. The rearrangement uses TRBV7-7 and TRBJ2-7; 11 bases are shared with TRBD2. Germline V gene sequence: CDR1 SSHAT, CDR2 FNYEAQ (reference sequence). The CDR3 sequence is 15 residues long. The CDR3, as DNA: TGTGCTAGCAGCCCGGGGACTAGCGGATCCTACGAGCAGTACTTC. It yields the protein CASSPGTSGSYEQYF. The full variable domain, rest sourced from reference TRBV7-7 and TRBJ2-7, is GAGVSQSPRYKVTKRGQDVTLRCDPISSHATLYWYQQALGQGPEFLTYFNYEAQPDKSGLPSDRFSAERPEGSISTLTIQRTEQRDSAMYRCASSPGTSGSYEQYFGPGTRLTVT.